This TCR beta chain originates from a study of OX40 agonist ivuxolimab in advanced cancers. Context from the whole study: The costimulatory receptor OX40 (CD134) was targeted by ivuxolimab, a fully human IgG2 agonistic monoclonal antibody. Patients were allowed to have had prior anti-PD-1, anti-PD-L1 or anti-CTLA-4 therapy, and around 43% of the dose-escalation patients had been treated with checkpoint inhibitors. Three dose-escalation patients achieved partial responses, one with hepatocellular carcinoma and two with cutaneous melanoma. Intravenous ivuxolimab was administered to patients every 2 weeks at six dose levels: 0.01, 0.1, 0.3, 1.5, 3 and 10 mg/kg. Peripheral TCRbeta sequencing aimed to test whether ivuxolimab altered TCR sequence diversity and caused clonal T-cell expansion. The monotherapy dose-escalation portion (N ≈ 57 patients) of the phase I ivuxolimab trial is reported in the paper. In the dose-escalation cohort, 82.7% of patients were male, and the mean age was approximately 60 years, with a range of 23 to 79. Of the 52 patients in dose escalation, around 20 had hepatocellular carcinoma, some 15 had melanoma, 9 had renal cell carcinoma and 9 had head and neck cancer.

Genomic DNA was isolated from the sorted cells so that the TCRbeta CDR3 region could be sequenced. The immunoSEQ Assay was used for sequencing of TCRbeta CDR3 regions. This immuneACCESS table, as held by TCRdb, lists in-frame sequences with V and J called but not all clones. Of the missing ones, under half trace to an unresolved V gene in checked studies; the others have no known cause. The sample profile shows over 30,000 clones; about four fifths of them were found once. Roughly 2.5% of the sample goes to the ten largest clones. Study-wide findings and limitations: The antigen specificity of the peripheral T cells that underwent clonal expansion was not determined. Clonal expansion of both CD4+ and CD8+ blood T cells was observed from baseline to week 6 at doses 0.1 to 3.0 mg/kg. Low levels of normalized T-cell clonal expansion were also seen in some patients who did not respond. Partial responders in the 0.1-3.0 mg/kg groups had among the lowest normalized peripheral clonal expansion, especially among CD8+ T cells. On average, CD8+ T cells showed more expanded clones than CD4+ T cells after ivuxolimab.

Comments on this clone: This receptor's antigen is unknown. Per-base qualities were not stored, and no clone one base away is much larger.

V loses 1 base of germline sequence and J loses 3 bases, and the interval between the two ends is 9 bases. The CDR3 runs 15 residues from the cysteine to the phenylalanine. Kept here is only the CDR3 DNA, which spans 45 bases and is read in frame from base 1. The germline V gene gives CDR1 as SGHTA and CDR2 as FQGNSA. Patients with a history of autoimmune disease or receiving systemic immunosuppression were excluded from the trial. In every dose cohort, peripheral blood was drawn for TCR sequencing at baseline, cycle 4 day 1, and cycle 7 day 1. Samples came from an open-label, multicenter, first-in-human phase I dose-escalation trial of ivuxolimab. Adults with locally advanced or metastatic head and neck squamous cell, hepatocellular, melanoma or renal cell carcinoma were enrolled in the trial. CD4+ and CD8+ T cells were sorted separately from peripheral blood before TCR sequencing.

The chain joins TRBV7-2 to TRBJ2-2; confidence is insufficient to name the D gene. The sequencing used CD4+ or CD8+ T cells sorted from blood, collected in a trial of the OX40 agonist ivuxolimab. The sequence was obtained from an adult with an advanced solid tumor such as melanoma, head and neck, liver or kidney cancer. In nucleotide form, the sequence is TGTGCCAGCAGCTTAGTACGGGCCGACACCGGGGAGCTGTTTTTT. Its protein reads: CASSLVRADTGELFF. The reference TRBV7-2 and TRBJ2-2 proteins fill in what lies around the CDR3, so the full variable domain reads GAGVSQSPSNKVTEKGKDVELRCDPISGHTALYWYRQSLGQGLEFLIYFQGNSAPDKSGLPSDRFSAERTGGSVSTLTIQRTQQEDSAVYLCASSLVRADTGELFFGEGSRLTVL.